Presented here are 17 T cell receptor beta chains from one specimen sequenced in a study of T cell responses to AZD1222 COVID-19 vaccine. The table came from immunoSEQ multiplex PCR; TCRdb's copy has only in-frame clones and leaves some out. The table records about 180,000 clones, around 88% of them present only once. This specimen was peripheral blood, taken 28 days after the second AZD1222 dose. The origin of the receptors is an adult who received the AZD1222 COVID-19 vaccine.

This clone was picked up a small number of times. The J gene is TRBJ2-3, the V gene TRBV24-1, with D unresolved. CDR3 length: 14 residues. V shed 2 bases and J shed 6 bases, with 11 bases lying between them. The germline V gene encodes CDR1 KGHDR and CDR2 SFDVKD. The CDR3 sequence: CATSDSAPWDTQYF. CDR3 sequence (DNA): TGTGCCACCAGTGATTCGGCCCCTTGGGATACGCAGTATTTT.

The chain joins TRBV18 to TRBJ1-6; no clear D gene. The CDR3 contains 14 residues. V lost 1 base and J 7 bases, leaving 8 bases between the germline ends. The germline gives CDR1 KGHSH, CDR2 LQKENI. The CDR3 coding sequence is TGTGCCAGCTCACCACAGGGTGGCAATTCACCCCTCCACTTT. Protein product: CASSPQGGNSPLHF.

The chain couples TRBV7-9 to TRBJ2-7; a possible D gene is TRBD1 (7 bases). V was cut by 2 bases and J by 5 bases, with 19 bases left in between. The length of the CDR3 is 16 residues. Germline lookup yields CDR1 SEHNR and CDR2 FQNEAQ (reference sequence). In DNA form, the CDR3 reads TGTGCCAGCAGCTTATCCCGCGGGACAGAAGGGCACGAGCAGTACTTC. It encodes CASSLSRGTEGHEQYF.

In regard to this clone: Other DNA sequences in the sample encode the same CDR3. CDR3 sequence reads: CSARAVGYTF. CDR3 bases: TGCAGTGCTAGAGCCGTAGGCTACACCTTC. This chain links TRBV20-1 with TRBJ1-2; D unclear. This CDR3 comprises 10 residues. V dropped 1 base and J dropped 8 bases, with 5 bases sitting between them. The germline gives CDR1 DFQATT, CDR2 SNEGSKA (reference sequence).

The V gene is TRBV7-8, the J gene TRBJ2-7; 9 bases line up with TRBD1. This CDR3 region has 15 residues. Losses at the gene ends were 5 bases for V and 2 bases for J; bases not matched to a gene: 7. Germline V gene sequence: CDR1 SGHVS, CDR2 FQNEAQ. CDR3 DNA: TGTGCCAGCAGCAGGCTACAGGGGGCTGCCTACGAGCAGTACTTC. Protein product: CASSRLQGAAYEQYF.

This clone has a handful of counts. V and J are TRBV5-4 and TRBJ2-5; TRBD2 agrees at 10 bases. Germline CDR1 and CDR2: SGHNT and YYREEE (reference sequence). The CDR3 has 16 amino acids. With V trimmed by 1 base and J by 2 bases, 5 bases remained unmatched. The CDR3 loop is CASSLKRGGSQETQYF. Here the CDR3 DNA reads TGTGCCAGCAGCTTGAAGCGGGGGGGCTCTCAAGAGACCCAGTACTTC.

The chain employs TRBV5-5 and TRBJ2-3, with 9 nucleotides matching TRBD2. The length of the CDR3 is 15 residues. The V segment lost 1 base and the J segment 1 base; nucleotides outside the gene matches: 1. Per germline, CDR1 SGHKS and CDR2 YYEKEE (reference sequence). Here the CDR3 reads CASSLLAGGTDTQYF. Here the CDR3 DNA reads TGTGCCAGCAGCTTGTTAGCGGGGGGCACAGATACGCAGTATTTT.

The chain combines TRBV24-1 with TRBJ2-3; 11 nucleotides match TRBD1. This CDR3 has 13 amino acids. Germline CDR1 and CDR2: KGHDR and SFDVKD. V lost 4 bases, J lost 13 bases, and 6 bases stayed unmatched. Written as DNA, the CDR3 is TGTGCCACCAGTGACCAGGACAGGGGGCAAAAGTATTTT. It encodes CATSDQDRGQKYF.

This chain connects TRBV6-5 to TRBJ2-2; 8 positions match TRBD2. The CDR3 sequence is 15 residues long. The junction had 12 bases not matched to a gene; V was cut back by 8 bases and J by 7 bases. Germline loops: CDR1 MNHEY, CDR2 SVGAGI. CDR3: CASGNREGKGGELFF. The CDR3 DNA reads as TGTGCCAGCGGCAACCGGGAGGGCAAGGGCGGGGAGCTGTTTTTT.

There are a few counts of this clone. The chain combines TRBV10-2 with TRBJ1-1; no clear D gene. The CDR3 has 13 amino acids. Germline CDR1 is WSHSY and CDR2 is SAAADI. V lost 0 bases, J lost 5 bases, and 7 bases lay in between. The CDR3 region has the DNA TGCGCCAGCAGTGAGTCTCGGGGAACTGAAGCTTTCTTT. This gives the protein CASSESRGTEAFF.

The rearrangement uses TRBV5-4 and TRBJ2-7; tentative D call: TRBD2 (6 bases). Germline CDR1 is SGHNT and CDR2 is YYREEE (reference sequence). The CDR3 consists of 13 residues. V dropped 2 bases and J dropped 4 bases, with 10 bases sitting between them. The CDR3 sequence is CASSFGAGYEQYF. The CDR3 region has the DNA TGTGCCAGCAGCTTCGGGGCGGGATACGAGCAGTACTTC. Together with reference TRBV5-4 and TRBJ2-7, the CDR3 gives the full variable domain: ETGVTQSPTHLIKTRGQQVTLRCSSQSGHNTVSWYQQALGQGPQFIFQYYREEENGRGNFPPRFSGLQFPNYSSELNVNALELDDSALYLCASSFGAGYEQYFGPGTRLTVT.

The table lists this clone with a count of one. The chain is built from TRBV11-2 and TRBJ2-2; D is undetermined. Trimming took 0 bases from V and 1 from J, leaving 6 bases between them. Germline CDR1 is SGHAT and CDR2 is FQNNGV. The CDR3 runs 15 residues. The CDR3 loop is CASSLDQVNTGELFF. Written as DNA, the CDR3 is TGTGCCAGCAGCTTAGATCAGGTGAACACCGGGGAGCTGTTTTTT.

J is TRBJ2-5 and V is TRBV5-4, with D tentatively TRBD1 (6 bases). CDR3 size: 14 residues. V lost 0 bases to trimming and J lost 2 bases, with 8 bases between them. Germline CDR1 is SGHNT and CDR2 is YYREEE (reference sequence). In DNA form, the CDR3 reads TGTGCCAGCAGCTTGGGGACAGCTCAAGAGACCCAGTACTTC. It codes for CASSLGTAQETQYF. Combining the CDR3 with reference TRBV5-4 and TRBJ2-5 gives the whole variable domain ETGVTQSPTHLIKTRGQQVTLRCSSQSGHNTVSWYQQALGQGPQFIFQYYREEENGRGNFPPRFSGLQFPNYSSELNVNALELDDSALYLCASSLGTAQETQYFGPGTRLLVL.

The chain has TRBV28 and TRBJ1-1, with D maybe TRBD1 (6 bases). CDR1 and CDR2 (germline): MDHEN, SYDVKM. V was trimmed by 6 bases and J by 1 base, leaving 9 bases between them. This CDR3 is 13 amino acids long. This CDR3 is CASRRTENTEAFF. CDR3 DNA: TGTGCCAGCAGACGGACAGAGAACACTGAAGCTTTCTTT.

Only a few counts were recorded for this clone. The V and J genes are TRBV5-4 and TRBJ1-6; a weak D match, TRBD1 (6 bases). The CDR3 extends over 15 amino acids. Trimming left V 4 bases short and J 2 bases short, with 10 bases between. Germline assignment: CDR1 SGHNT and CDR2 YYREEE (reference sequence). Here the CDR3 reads CASSLRQAYNSPLHF. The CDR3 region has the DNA TGTGCCAGCAGCCTCCGACAGGCCTATAATTCACCCCTCCACTTT. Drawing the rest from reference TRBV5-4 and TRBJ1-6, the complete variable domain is ETGVTQSPTHLIKTRGQQVTLRCSSQSGHNTVSWYQQALGQGPQFIFQYYREEENGRGNFPPRFSGLQFPNYSSELNVNALELDDSALYLCASSLRQAYNSPLHFGNGTRLTVT.

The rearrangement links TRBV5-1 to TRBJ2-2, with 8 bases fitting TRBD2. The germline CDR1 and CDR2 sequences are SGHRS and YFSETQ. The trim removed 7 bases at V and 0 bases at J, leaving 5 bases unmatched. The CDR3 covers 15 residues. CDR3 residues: CASEGGGTNTGELFF. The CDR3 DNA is TGCGCCAGCGAGGGCGGGGGGACGAACACCGGGGAGCTGTTTTTT.

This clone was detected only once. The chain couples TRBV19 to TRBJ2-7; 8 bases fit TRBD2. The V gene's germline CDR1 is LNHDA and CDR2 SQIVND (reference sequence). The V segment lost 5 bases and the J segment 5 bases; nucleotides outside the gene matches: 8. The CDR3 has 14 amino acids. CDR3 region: CASSLAGGGNEQYF. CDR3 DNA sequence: TGTGCCAGTAGTCTGGCGGGGGGAGGGAACGAGCAGTACTTC. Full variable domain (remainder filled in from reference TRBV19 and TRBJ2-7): DGGITQSPKYLFRKEGQNVTLSCEQNLNHDAMYWYRQDPGQGLRLIYYSQIVNDFQKGDIAEGYSVSREKKESFPLTVTSAQKNPTAFYLCASSLAGGGNEQYFGPGTRLTVT.